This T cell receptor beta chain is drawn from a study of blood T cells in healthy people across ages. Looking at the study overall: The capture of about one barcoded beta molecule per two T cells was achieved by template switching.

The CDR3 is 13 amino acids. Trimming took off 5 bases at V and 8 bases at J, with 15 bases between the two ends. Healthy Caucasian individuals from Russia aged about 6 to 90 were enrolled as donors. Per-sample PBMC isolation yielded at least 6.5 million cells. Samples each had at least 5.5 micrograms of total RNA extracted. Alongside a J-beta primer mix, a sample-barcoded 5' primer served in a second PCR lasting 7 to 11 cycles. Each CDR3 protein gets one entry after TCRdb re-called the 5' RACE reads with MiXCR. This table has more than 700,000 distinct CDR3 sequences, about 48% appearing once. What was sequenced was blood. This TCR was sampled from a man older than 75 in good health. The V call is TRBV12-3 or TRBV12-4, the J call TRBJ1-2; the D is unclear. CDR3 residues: CASSPDSSAGYTF. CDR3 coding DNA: TGTGCCAGCAGTCCCGACTCGTCGGCCGGCTACACCTTC.